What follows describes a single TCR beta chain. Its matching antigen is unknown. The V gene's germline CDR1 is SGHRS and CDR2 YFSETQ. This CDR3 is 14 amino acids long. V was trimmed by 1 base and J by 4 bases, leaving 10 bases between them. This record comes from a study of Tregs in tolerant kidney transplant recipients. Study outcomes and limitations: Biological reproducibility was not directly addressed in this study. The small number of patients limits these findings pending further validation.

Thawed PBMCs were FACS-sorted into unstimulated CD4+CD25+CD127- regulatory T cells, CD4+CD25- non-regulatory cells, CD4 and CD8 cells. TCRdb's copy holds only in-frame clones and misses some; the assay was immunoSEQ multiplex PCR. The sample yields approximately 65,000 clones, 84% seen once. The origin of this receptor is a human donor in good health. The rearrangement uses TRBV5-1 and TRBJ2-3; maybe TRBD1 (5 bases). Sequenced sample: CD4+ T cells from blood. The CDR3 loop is CASSLNRGPDTQYF. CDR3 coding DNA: TGCGCCAGCAGCTTGAATAGGGGCCCAGATACGCAGTATTTT.